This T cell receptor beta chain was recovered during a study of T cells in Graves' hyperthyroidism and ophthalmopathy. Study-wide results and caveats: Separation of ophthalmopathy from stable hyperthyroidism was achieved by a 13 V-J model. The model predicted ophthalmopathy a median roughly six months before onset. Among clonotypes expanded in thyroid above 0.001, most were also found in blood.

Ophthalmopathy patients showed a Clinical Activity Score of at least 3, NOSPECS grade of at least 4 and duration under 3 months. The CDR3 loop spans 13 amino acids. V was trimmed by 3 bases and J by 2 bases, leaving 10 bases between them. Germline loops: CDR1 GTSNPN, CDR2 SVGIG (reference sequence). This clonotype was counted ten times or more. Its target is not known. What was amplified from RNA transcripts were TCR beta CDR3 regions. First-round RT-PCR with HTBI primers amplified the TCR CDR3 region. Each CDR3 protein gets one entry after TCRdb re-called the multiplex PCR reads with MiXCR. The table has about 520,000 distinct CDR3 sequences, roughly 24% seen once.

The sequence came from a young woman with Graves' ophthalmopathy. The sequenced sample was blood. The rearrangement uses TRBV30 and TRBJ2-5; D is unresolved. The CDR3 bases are TGTGCCTGGAGCAAAAGGGAACAAGAGACCCAGTACTTC. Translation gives CAWSKREQETQYF.